This T cell receptor (beta chain) was captured in a study of blood T cells in healthy people across ages. For this clonotype: Its specificity is not known. The junction departs from the called germline gene at one end, perhaps through a read error.

Study-wide results and caveats: Observed TCR beta diversity per million T cells went down as age went up. This fall followed a roughly linear course with age.

A second PCR of 7 to 11 cycles used a sample-barcoded 5' primer and a J-beta primer mix. Samples each returned at least 3 million CDR3-containing paired-end reads. MiXCR, applied by TCRdb to the 5' RACE reads, yields one record per CDR3 protein. The table shows approximately 1,700,000 distinct CDR3 sequences, with more than 35% occurring only once. Isolation of PBMCs gave at least 7 million cells per sample. The sequence came from a human donor in good health. Source material: blood.

The CDR3 spells CASSDQGAGTDTRYF. The CDR3 DNA sequence: TGCGCCAGCAGCGACCAGGGGGCTGGCACAGATACGCGGTATTTT. This chain joins TRBV5-1 and TRBJ2-3, with 8 bases identical to TRBD1. This CDR3 spans 15 amino acids. In germline, CDR1 is SGHRS, CDR2 YFSETQ.